A single sample is the source of the 17 T cell receptor beta chains below, sequenced in a study of blood T cell repertoires in COVID-19 (dated by TCRdb to 2020 to 2021). The library was prepared using the immunoSEQ multiplex PCR assay. TCRdb holds this immuneACCESS table with in-frame rearrangements only. Some clones are missing; in checked studies, unresolved V genes explain under half, and the rest has no known cause. The sample profile shows about 140,000 clones; approximately 80% of them were found once. Of the sample, 1.5% to 2% falls within the top ten clones. Sequencing was done on a sample of PBMCs or T cells enriched from blood (not recorded which). All receptors derive from a woman in her late teens or twenties who had been exposed to COVID-19.

V and J are TRBV9 and TRBJ2-1; 8 bases are shared with TRBD1. Germline V gene sequence: CDR1 SGDLS, CDR2 YYNGEE. The V and J ends lost 4 bases and 8 bases, in that order; junction bases with no gene match: 8. The CDR3 extends over 14 amino acids. In DNA form, the CDR3 reads TGTGCCAGCAGCATCCGGGACAGGTTAGATGAGCAGTTCTTC. It translates to CASSIRDRLDEQFF.

The V and J genes are TRBV30 and TRBJ1-2; D not certain. There are 14 residues in the CDR3. The V gene's germline CDR1 is GTSNPN and CDR2 SVGIG (reference sequence). The germline V and J ends were trimmed by 8 bases and 0 bases, with 16 bases remaining between them. The CDR3 loop is CAAPETGANYGYTF. The DNA of the CDR3 is TGTGCCGCCCCAGAGACTGGAGCTAACTATGGCTACACCTTC. The entire variable domain, with the rest obtained from reference TRBV30 and TRBJ1-2, is as follows: SQTIHQWPATLVQPVGSPLSLECTVEGTSNPNLYWYRQAAGRGLQLLFYSVGIGQISSEVPQNLSASRPQDRQFILSSKKLLLSDSGFYLCAAPETGANYGYTFGSGTRLTVV.

In nucleotides, the CDR3 is TGTGCCAGCAGTTACGCCCTCCGGAGGGATTCACCCCTCCACTTT. This sequence encodes CASSYALRRDSPLHF. The chain combines TRBV6-5 with TRBJ1-6; D is undetermined. The CDR3 runs 15 residues. Germline CDR1 and CDR2: MNHEY and SVGAGI. Deletions cut 2 bases from V and 8 bases from J, with 13 bases between.

The V gene is TRBV6-5, the J gene TRBJ1-4; D is unresolved. The ends were cut back, 4 bases at V and 7 bases at J, with 13 bases in the middle. Germline V gene lookup returns CDR1 MNHEY and CDR2 SVGAGI. The length of the CDR3 is 14 residues. The CDR3 region has the DNA TGTGCCAGCAGTTTATGGGCCCCTGGTGAAAAACTGTTTTTT. Its protein is CASSLWAPGEKLFF.

This chain uses TRBV15 with TRBJ1-6; no definite D call. From germline, CDR1 is LNHNV and CDR2 YYDKDF (reference sequence). The V and J ends lost 3 bases and 9 bases respectively, with 9 bases between them. The CDR3 length is 13 residues. CDR3 DNA: TGTGCCACCAGCAGTGAACTATCTTCACCCCTCCACTTT. Encoded protein: CATSSELSSPLHF.

The V call is TRBV2, the J call TRBJ2-5; a weak D match, TRBD1 (5 bases). Germline V gene data show CDR1 as SNHLY and CDR2 as FYNNEI. This CDR3 spans 14 amino acids. With 3 bases removed from V and 5 bases from J, the gap between germline ends came to 13 bases. The CDR3 region is CASSDGRAGETQYF. DNA for the CDR3: TGTGCCAGCAGTGATGGCAGGGCCGGGGAGACCCAGTACTTC.

CDR3 nucleotides: TGTGCCAGCTTCTACAGGGTGAGGTACTTC. This encodes CASFYRVRYF. V and J are TRBV27 and TRBJ2-5, with D perhaps TRBD1 (6 bases). This CDR3 has 10 amino acids. Germline V gene lookup returns CDR1 MNHEY and CDR2 SMNVEV (reference sequence). V was clipped by 8 bases and J by 13 bases, with 14 bases between them.

The rearrangement uses TRBV7-3 and TRBJ1-1, with D uncertain. CDR3 length: 15 amino acids. The germline gives CDR1 SGHTA, CDR2 FQGTGA. V lost 5 bases to trimming and J lost 3 bases, with 16 bases between them. CDR3 sequence reads: CASSPGGRPHTEAFF. CDR3 nucleotide sequence: TGTGCCAGCAGCCCCGGCGGGCGGCCACACACTGAAGCTTTCTTT.

V is TRBV5-1 and J is TRBJ1-4; 7 positions match TRBD1. This CDR3 region has 15 residues. In germline, CDR1 is SGHRS, CDR2 YFSETQ. The V and J ends lost 4 bases and 3 bases, in that order; junction bases with no gene match: 6. CDR3: CASSGGQIANEKLFF. DNA of the CDR3: TGCGCCAGCAGCGGGGGACAGATAGCTAATGAAAAACTGTTTTTT.

The V gene is TRBV24-1, the J gene TRBJ2-3; 9 bases are shared with TRBD2. Germline V gene lookup returns CDR1 KGHDR and CDR2 SFDVKD. The CDR3 totals 16 residues. V lost 8 bases to trimming and J lost 7 bases; unmatched junction nucleotides: 15. The CDR3 DNA sequence: TGTGCCACCAAGAATTGCGGGAGGGCCGGAGGGAATACGCAGTATTTT. It codes for CATKNCGRAGGNTQYF.

The chain uses TRBV12-5 and TRBJ2-7; the match to TRBD1 covers 9 bases. The CDR3 length is 16 residues. Germline CDR1 and CDR2: LGHNT and FRNRAP. Trimming at V came to 4 bases and at J to 0 bases, leaving 7 bases not matched to a gene. Written as DNA, the CDR3 is TGTGCTAGTGGTTCCTACGGGACAGGGAACTCCTACGAGCAGTACTTC. Translation: CASGSYGTGNSYEQYF.

The CDR3 loop is CASIPSVGLADGYEQYF. The CDR3 DNA reads TGTGCCAGCATCCCTTCGGTGGGACTAGCGGACGGCTACGAGCAGTACTTC. V is TRBV28 and J is TRBJ2-7, with 11 positions matching TRBD2. The CDR3 is 17 amino acids. Germline values: CDR1 MDHEN, CDR2 SYDVKM. Losses at the gene ends were 7 bases for V and 3 bases for J; bases not matched to a gene: 14.

This chain links TRBV2 with TRBJ1-2; 9 bases are shared with TRBD1. The germline V gene has CDR1 SNHLY and CDR2 FYNNEI. CDR3 length: 14 amino acids. V trimming: 2 bases; J trimming: 7 bases; junction bases outside the gene matches: 5. The chain's CDR3 is CASSEPDRGLGYTF. CDR3 coding DNA: TGTGCCAGCAGTGAACCGGACAGGGGTCTTGGCTACACCTTC.

The chain employs TRBV28 and TRBJ2-2; 7 bases align to TRBD1. The CDR3 contains 13 residues. J was trimmed by 8 bases and V by 3 bases; bases with no gene match: 3. Per the germline V gene, CDR1 is MDHEN and CDR2 is SYDVKM. CDR3 sequence (DNA): TGTGCCAGCAGTTTTAACAGGGGAGGGGAGCTGTTTTTT. Translating it yields CASSFNRGGELFF.

The V call is TRBV5-1, the J call TRBJ1-1; tentatively, D is TRBD1 (5 bases). The CDR3 spans 15 residues. Germline V gene sequence: CDR1 SGHRS, CDR2 YFSETQ. Between the trimmed V and J ends, which lost 3 bases and 0 bases, there was a span of 12 bases. Written as DNA, the CDR3 is TGCGCCAGCAGCTCCATAGACAGTCTGAACACTGAAGCTTTCTTT. Its translation is CASSSIDSLNTEAFF.

The V gene is TRBV27, the J gene TRBJ1-3; possibly TRBD1 for D (5 bases). Trimming took 0 bases from V and 5 from J, leaving 14 bases between them. The CDR3 is made up of 16 amino acids. In germline, CDR1 is MNHEY, CDR2 SMNVEV (reference sequence). CDR3 in amino acids: CASSLSRVVYRNTIYF. CDR3 DNA: TGTGCCAGCAGTTTATCCAGGGTAGTTTATAGAAACACCATATATTTT.

V is TRBV6-1 and J is TRBJ2-7; 14 bases line up with TRBD2. CDR1 is MNHNS and CDR2 is SASEGT in the germline V gene. The CDR3 loop spans 16 amino acids. Germline trimming cut 4 bases from V and 4 bases from J; bases unmatched to any gene: 6. CDR3 DNA sequence: TGTGCCAGCAGTGTAGGGACTAGCGGGAGAGGTTACGAGCAGTACTTC. Translation gives CASSVGTSGRGYEQYF.